The 26 T cell receptor beta chains in this list originate from one sample, sequenced in a study of cytomegalovirus exposure and HLA in healthy donors. Primers for the PCR totalled 60 Vbeta and 13 Jbeta. The protocol was immunoSEQ multiplex PCR, while the TCRdb copy is restricted to in-frame clones and leaves out a portion. The sample has 85,000 to 100,000 clones; just under 80% are singletons. Input material: PBMCs. The receptors derive from a woman in her thirties or forties in good health and CMV-seropositive.

The rearrangement uses TRBV27 and TRBJ2-1; 9 nucleotides line up with TRBD2. This CDR3 has 17 residues. Germline CDR1 MNHEY, CDR2 SMNVEV (reference sequence). With 4 bases clipped from V and 8 bases from J, the junction kept 15 bases outside the gene matches. CDR3 sequence reads: CASSSPPGTSFGDEQFF. The DNA of the CDR3 is TGTGCCAGCAGTTCTCCCCCCGGGACTAGCTTTGGCGATGAGCAGTTCTTC.

This chain links TRBV30 with TRBJ2-4, with D perhaps TRBD2 (5 bases). This CDR3 contains 13 residues. Germline loops: CDR1 GTSNPN, CDR2 SVGIG (reference sequence). V was clipped by 2 bases and J by 8 bases, with 13 bases between them. The CDR3 bases are TGTGCCTGGAGTCCGGGAACTCTAGACATTCAGTACTTC. It specifies CAWSPGTLDIQYF.

The CDR3 sequence is CATSRFIGRAEETQYF. DNA of the CDR3: TGTGCCACCAGCAGATTCATCGGGAGGGCCGAGGAGACCCAGTACTTC. This chain joins TRBV15 and TRBJ2-5, with 8 bases matching TRBD2. The CDR3 is 16 residues long. V lost 2 bases, J lost 5 bases, and 10 bases stayed unmatched. Germline V CDR1 and CDR2: LNHNV, YYDKDF (reference sequence).

About this clone: A junction end diverges from the germline sequence, so it may reflect a read error. The chain combines TRBV7-9 with TRBJ1-1, with 7 bases aligning to TRBD1. This CDR3 spans 15 amino acids. The germline V gene has CDR1 SEHNR and CDR2 FQNEAQ (reference sequence). The CDR3, as DNA: TGTTCCAGCAGCTTAGAGGGGGCTCCGGGCACTGAAGCTTTCTTT. It codes for CSSSLEGAPGTEAFF.

This chain connects TRBV6-5 to TRBJ1-1, with D maybe TRBD1 (6 bases). Germline-derived CDR1 and CDR2 are MNHEY and SVGAGI. The CDR3 extends over 14 amino acids. V shed 2 bases and J shed 5 bases, with 12 bases lying between them. CDR3 in amino acids: CASSYRGIRTEAFF. CDR3 bases: TGTGCCAGCAGTTACAGGGGGATCAGGACTGAAGCTTTCTTT.

This rearrangement joins TRBV30 to TRBJ1-1; the match to TRBD1 covers 10 bases. Per the germline V gene, CDR1 is GTSNPN and CDR2 is SVGIG (reference sequence). J lost 3 bases, V lost 2 bases, and 9 bases had no gene match. The CDR3 is 16 residues long. The CDR3 DNA reads TGTGCCTGGAGTTTGCCCCTGGACAGGGGGTACACTGAAGCTTTCTTT. This translates into CAWSLPLDRGYTEAFF.

This clone was detected only a few times. This rearrangement joins TRBV7-9 to TRBJ2-3; the match to TRBD2 covers 11 bases. Germline loops: CDR1 SEHNR, CDR2 FQNEAQ (reference sequence). After removal of 4 bases from V and 1 base from J, the junction contained 4 bases not matched to a gene. The CDR3 is 16 residues long. As DNA, the CDR3 is TGTGCCAGCAGCTCCTTTAGCGGGAGGGGCACAGATACGCAGTATTTT. Protein: CASSSFSGRGTDTQYF.

The chain joins TRBV5-6 to TRBJ1-1; D is unresolved. Trimming took off 4 bases at V and 2 bases at J, with 9 bases between the two ends. Germline V gene data show CDR1 as SGHDT and CDR2 as YYEEEE. The CDR3 consists of 13 residues. This CDR3 is CASSHAVNTEAFF. As DNA, the CDR3 is TGTGCCAGCAGCCACGCAGTAAACACTGAAGCTTTCTTT.

The gene calls are TRBV5-4 and TRBJ2-3; 7 nucleotides agree with TRBD2. The CDR3 runs 15 residues. CDR1 and CDR2 from the germline V gene are SGHNT and YYREEE (reference sequence). V dropped 0 bases and J dropped 5; count of bases not matched to a gene: 6. Here the CDR3 reads CASSLVGGPGDTQYF. The CDR3 bases are TGTGCCAGCAGCTTGGTGGGAGGGCCTGGAGATACGCAGTATTTT.

The chain has TRBV19 and TRBJ2-1; 12 bases match TRBD2. Germline V CDR1 and CDR2: LNHDA, SQIVND (reference sequence). J gave up 9 bases and V 3 bases, and 9 bases lay outside the gene matches. The CDR3 runs 16 residues. As DNA, the CDR3 is TGTGCCAGTAGTATTATAAGACTAGCGGGAGTTTGTGAGCAGTTCTTC. Protein: CASSIIRLAGVCEQFF. Combining the CDR3 with reference TRBV19 and TRBJ2-1 gives the whole variable domain DGGITQSPKYLFRKEGQNVTLSCEQNLNHDAMYWYRQDPGQGLRLIYYSQIVNDFQKGDIAEGYSVSREKKESFPLTVTSAQKNPTAFYLCASSIIRLAGVCEQFFGPGTRLTVL.

This CDR3 is CASSVQEGISPLHF. The CDR3 coding sequence is TGTGCCAGCAGCGTACAGGAGGGGATTTCACCCCTCCACTTT. J is TRBJ1-6 and V is TRBV28; maybe TRBD1 (5 bases). The CDR3 totals 14 residues. Germline assignment: CDR1 MDHEN and CDR2 SYDVKM. V lost 6 bases and J lost 9, with 15 bases in between. Drawing the rest from reference TRBV28 and TRBJ1-6, the complete variable domain is DVKVTQSSRYLVKRTGEKVFLECVQDMDHENMFWYRQDPGLGLRLIYFSYDVKMKEKGDIPEGYSVSREKKERFSLILESASTNQTSMYLCASSVQEGISPLHFGNGTRLTVT.

The chain couples TRBV11-3 to TRBJ2-3, with 7 nucleotides matching TRBD1. Germline assignment: CDR1 SGHNT and CDR2 YENEEA. The trim removed 1 base at V and 0 bases at J, leaving 7 bases unmatched. The CDR3 loop spans 17 amino acids. CDR3 nucleotides: TGTGCCAGCAGCTTAGGATCGGGACAGATTAGCACAGATACGCAGTATTTT. Residues: CASSLGSGQISTDTQYF.

This rearrangement joins TRBV2 to TRBJ2-3, with 10 nucleotides matching TRBD1. CDR3 size: 15 residues. Germline CDR1 SNHLY, CDR2 FYNNEI. The J segment lost 1 base and the V segment lost 6 bases, leaving 4 bases of the junction unmatched. Written as DNA, the CDR3 is TGTGCCAGCAGCGCCGGGACAGGGGGCACAGATACGCAGTATTTT. As protein: CASSAGTGGTDTQYF.

This clone was recorded once. This chain links TRBV28 with TRBJ2-1; 10 bases fit TRBD2. Losses at the gene ends were 6 bases for V and 5 bases for J; bases not matched to a gene: 7. The CDR3 is 15 amino acids. Germline assignment: CDR1 MDHEN and CDR2 SYDVKM. The CDR3 nucleotides are TGTGCCAGCAGACGAGGGGGACTAGCGAACAATGAGCAGTTCTTC. Translating it yields CASRRGGLANNEQFF.

The chain couples TRBV28 to TRBJ2-1; maybe TRBD2 (6 bases). Germline V gene sequence: CDR1 MDHEN, CDR2 SYDVKM. The CDR3 consists of 15 residues. The V and J ends lost 5 bases and 2 bases respectively, with 13 bases between them. CDR3 sequence (DNA): TGTGCCAGCAGTGTGACTAGTATCGCCTACAATGAGCAGTTCTTC. Its protein is CASSVTSIAYNEQFF. Full variable domain (outside the CDR3, taken from reference TRBV28 and TRBJ2-1): DVKVTQSSRYLVKRTGEKVFLECVQDMDHENMFWYRQDPGLGLRLIYFSYDVKMKEKGDIPEGYSVSREKKERFSLILESASTNQTSMYLCASSVTSIAYNEQFFGPGTRLTVL.

The gene calls are TRBV7-2 and TRBJ2-2, with TRBD1 identical over 8 bases. CDR3 length: 15 residues. From germline, CDR1 is SGHTA and CDR2 FQGNSA. The V and J ends lost 8 bases and 3 bases, in that order; junction bases with no gene match: 8. Here the CDR3 reads CASRPAQGDTGELFF. The CDR3 bases are TGTGCCAGCCGGCCTGCACAGGGGGACACCGGGGAGCTGTTTTTT.

J is TRBJ2-5 and V is TRBV7-8; unclear D gene. CDR3 length: 14 amino acids. Germline CDR1 SGHVS, CDR2 FQNEAQ. Trimming left V 3 bases short and J 5 bases short, with 13 bases between. The CDR3 loop is CASSLLGGVETQYF. The CDR3 nucleotides read TGTGCCAGCAGCTTGTTAGGCGGAGTGGAGACCCAGTACTTC.

This sequence joins TRBV18 and TRBJ2-3, with 7 bases lining up with TRBD2. The CDR3 consists of 15 residues. The V and J ends lost 0 bases and 5 bases, in that order; junction bases with no gene match: 5. Germline CDR1 and CDR2: KGHSH and LQKENI. The CDR3 sequence: CASSPPAGAIDTQYF. In DNA, the CDR3 is TGTGCCAGCTCACCACCTGCGGGAGCGATAGATACGCAGTATTTT.

The chain is built from TRBV7-9 and TRBJ1-1; maybe TRBD1 (6 bases). CDR1 is SEHNR, CDR2 FQNEAQ, per germline (reference sequence). The length of the CDR3 is 15 residues. The V and J ends lost 5 bases and 7 bases respectively, with 20 bases between them. The DNA for the CDR3 is TGTGCCAGCAGCCGCTTAACGGCTCACAGGGTTGAAGCTTTCTTT. It translates to CASSRLTAHRVEAFF.

The chain recombines TRBV6-5 with TRBJ2-3, with a tentative D call TRBD2 (5 bases). V dropped 7 bases and J dropped 0 bases, with 11 bases sitting between them. There are 14 residues in the CDR3. Germline CDR1 is MNHEY and CDR2 is SVGAGI. The CDR3 DNA follows: TGTGCCAGCAAGGGAGCCCTGAGCACAGATACGCAGTATTTT. Its protein product is CASKGALSTDTQYF.

V gene TRBV5-1 combines with J gene TRBJ2-3, with 7 bases lining up with TRBD2. Trimming removed 0 bases from V and 3 bases from J; junction bases left unmatched: 7. Germline CDR1 is SGHRS and CDR2 is YFSETQ. The CDR3 consists of 16 residues. CDR3 region: CASSLGGLAETDTQYF. As DNA, the CDR3 is TGCGCCAGCAGCTTGGGTGGTCTAGCGGAAACAGATACGCAGTATTTT.

This chain connects TRBV6-5 to TRBJ2-3; D call uncertain. Trimming removed 7 bases at V and 0 bases at J, with 8 bases between. Germline values: CDR1 MNHEY, CDR2 SVGAGI. This CDR3 is built from 13 residues. CDR3 sequence reads: CASTKLSTDTQYF. The CDR3 coding sequence is TGTGCCAGCACTAAACTCAGCACAGATACGCAGTATTTT.

The V call is TRBV14, the J call TRBJ2-7; D is perhaps TRBD2 (5 bases). Germline CDR1 reads SGHDN; CDR2 reads FVKESK. The CDR3 spans 15 residues. The germline V and J ends were trimmed by 5 bases and 0 bases, with 14 bases remaining between them. The CDR3 sequence: CASSAFTGSSYEQYF. The CDR3 DNA reads as TGTGCCAGCAGCGCTTTCACTGGGAGCTCCTACGAGCAGTACTTC. Variable domain in full (rest from reference TRBV14 and TRBJ2-7): EAGVTQFPSHSVIEKGQTVTLRCDPISGHDNLYWYRRVMGKEIKFLLHFVKESKQDESGMPNNRFLAERTGGTYSTLKVQPAELEDSGVYFCASSAFTGSSYEQYFGPGTRLTVT.

This clone showed up just once. The V gene is TRBV5-6, the J gene TRBJ1-6; D uncertain. The CDR3 consists of 15 residues. V gave up 1 base and J gave up 10 bases, with 15 bases separating them. Germline V lookup: CDR1 SGHDT, CDR2 YYEEEE. This CDR3 is CASSLLEGLKSPLHF. For the CDR3, the DNA is TGTGCCAGCAGCTTGTTGGAGGGTCTAAAGTCACCCCTCCACTTT. The full variable domain, completed using reference TRBV5-6 and TRBJ1-6, is DAGVTQSPTHLIKTRGQQVTLRCSPKSGHDTVSWYQQALGQGPQFIFQYYEEEERQRGNFPDRFSGHQFPNYSSELNVNALLLGDSALYLCASSLLEGLKSPLHFGNGTRLTVT.

Written as DNA, the CDR3 is TGCGCCAGCAGCCAACTACAGGGTGGGGACATTCAGTACTTC. This encodes CASSQLQGGDIQYF. The chain joins TRBV5-1 to TRBJ2-4, with TRBD1 as a possible D gene (6 bases). CDR3 length: 14 amino acids. Between the trimmed V and J ends, which lost 4 bases and 8 bases, there was a span of 16 bases. CDR1 is SGHRS and CDR2 is YFSETQ in the germline V gene.

The gene calls are TRBV6-5 and TRBJ2-5; perhaps TRBD1 as D (5 bases). Trimming shortened V by 11 bases and J by 0 bases, and 16 bases separated the two germline ends. There are 14 residues in the CDR3. In germline, CDR1 is MNHEY, CDR2 SVGAGI. The CDR3 spells CAGATGDYQETQYF. In DNA, the CDR3 is TGTGCCGGGGCCACTGGAGATTACCAAGAGACCCAGTACTTC.